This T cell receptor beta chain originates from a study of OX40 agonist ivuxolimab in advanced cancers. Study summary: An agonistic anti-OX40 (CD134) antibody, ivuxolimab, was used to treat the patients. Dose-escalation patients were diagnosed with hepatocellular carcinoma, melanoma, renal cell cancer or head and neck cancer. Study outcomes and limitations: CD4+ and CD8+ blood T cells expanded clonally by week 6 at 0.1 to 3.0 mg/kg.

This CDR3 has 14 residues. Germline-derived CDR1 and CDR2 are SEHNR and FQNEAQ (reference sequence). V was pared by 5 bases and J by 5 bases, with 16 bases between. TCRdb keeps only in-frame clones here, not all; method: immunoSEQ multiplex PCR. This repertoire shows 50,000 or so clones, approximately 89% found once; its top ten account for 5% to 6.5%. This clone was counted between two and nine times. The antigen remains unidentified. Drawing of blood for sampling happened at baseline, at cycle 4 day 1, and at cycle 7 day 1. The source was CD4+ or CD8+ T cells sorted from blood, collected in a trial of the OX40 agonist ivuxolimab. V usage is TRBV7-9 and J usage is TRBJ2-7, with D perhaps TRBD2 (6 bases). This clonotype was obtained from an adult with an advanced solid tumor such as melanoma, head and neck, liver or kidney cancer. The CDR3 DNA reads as TGTGCCAGCAGCCCAAGTGGGCGGGACCACGAGCAGTACTTC. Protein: CASSPSGRDHEQYF.